This passage covers 2 T cell receptor beta chains from one sample sequenced in a study of cytomegalovirus exposure and HLA in healthy donors. The PCR used 60 Vbeta and 13 Jbeta primers. This table comes from immunoSEQ multiplex PCR, and its TCRdb copy is limited to in-frame clones, with some not included. The sample holds around 120,000 clones; about three quarters are singletons and the top ten take about 29%. Sequencing was done on a sample of PBMCs. These receptors were obtained from a man aged 55 to 69 in good health and CMV-seropositive.

DNA for the CDR3: TGTGCCAGCAGTTTTGGGGGGACAGGCAAATTCCGCTGGCAGCCCCAGCATTTT. This codes for CASSFGGTGKFRWQPQHF. The V gene is TRBV27, the J gene TRBJ1-5, with 8 bases aligning to TRBD1. The junction had 17 bases not matched to a gene; V was cut back by 3 bases and J by 7 bases. CDR1 is MNHEY, CDR2 SMNVEV, per germline (reference sequence). The CDR3 runs 18 residues.

The chain uses TRBV28 and TRBJ2-7; D possibly corresponds to TRBD1 (5 bases). The V gene's germline CDR1 is MDHEN and CDR2 SYDVKM. The CDR3 is 14 amino acids. The germline V and J ends were trimmed by 4 bases and 2 bases, with 12 bases remaining between them. The CDR3 coding sequence is TGTGCCAGCAGTTCTCCGACAGACACCTACGAGCAGTACTTC. Amino acids: CASSSPTDTYEQYF.